Below, one TCR beta chain is given with its context. The data stem from a study of blood T cell repertoires in COVID-19. About the study: T cells, B-cell-depleted T cells, or PBMCs supplied cDNA or gDNA.

Deletions cut 0 bases from V and 9 bases from J, with 6 bases between. This CDR3 has 13 amino acids. Germline V gives CDR1 MGHRA, CDR2 YSYEKL. Original methodology: Estimates of nucleated cell counts were drawn from the amplification of reference gene primers. The method was immunoSEQ multiplex PCR; TCRdb's version includes in-frame clones alone and lacks a portion of them. Clone size and the V and J calls come from that table; the DNA yielded D and trimming. The data show approximately 190,000 clones, about 88% seen once. Membership in each cohort depended on participant-reported clinical history. Specimen: PBMCs or T cells enriched from blood (not recorded which). The TCR comes from a woman in her thirties or forties in a cohort exposed to, infected with or recovered from COVID-19 (not recorded which). This rearrangement joins TRBV4-1 to TRBJ1-6, with unresolved D. The CDR3 region is CASSQESGSPLHF. CDR3 in DNA: TGCGCCAGCAGCCAAGAATCGGGTTCACCCCTCCACTTT.